Following are 29 T cell receptor beta chains from one sample sequenced in a study of blood T cell repertoires in COVID-19. Profiling relied on immunoSEQ multiplex PCR, and the TCRdb table lists in-frame clones only, not all of them. This repertoire shows 250,000 to 300,000 clones, around 86% found once; its top ten account for about 3.6%. The specimen was peripheral blood. The receptors were sampled from a young man with active or convalescent COVID-19.

The V and J genes are TRBV7-9 and TRBJ2-2; D may be TRBD2 (6 bases). The CDR3 is made up of 13 amino acids. Germline V gene sequence: CDR1 SEHNR, CDR2 FQNEAQ (reference sequence). V lost 11 bases and J lost 5, with 15 bases in between. CDR3 region: CAEGSGATGELFF. In nucleotides, the CDR3 is TGTGCCGAGGGTTCGGGAGCTACCGGGGAGCTGTTTTTT.

The chain joins TRBV24-1 to TRBJ1-2; tentative D call: TRBD1 (5 bases). Trimming cost V 4 bases and J 1 base, with 15 bases left between them. Looked up from germline, CDR1 is KGHDR and CDR2 is SFDVKD. This CDR3 region has 16 residues. In DNA, the CDR3 is TGTGCCACCAGTGAGGGGGGAGTGGGCCGTAACTATGGCTACACCTTC. Translating it yields CATSEGGVGRNYGYTF.

The CDR3 sequence is CASSLRISSGSSNEQFF. CDR3 DNA sequence: TGCGCCAGCAGCTTAAGGATAAGTAGCGGGAGTAGTAATGAGCAGTTCTTC. The chain employs TRBV5-1 and TRBJ2-1; 9 nucleotides agree with TRBD2. Germline CDR1 and CDR2: SGHRS and YFSETQ. With V trimmed by 2 bases and J by 7 bases, 13 bases remained unmatched. This CDR3 region has 17 residues.

This clone was seen only once. V usage is TRBV27 and J usage is TRBJ2-1; D ambiguous. Germline CDR1 reads MNHEY; CDR2 reads SMNVEV (reference sequence). V lost 8 bases to trimming and J lost 5 bases, with 10 bases between them. The CDR3 length is 12 residues. DNA for the CDR3: TGTGCCAGCCCCCACGGAGACAATGAGCAGTTCTTC. Its protein is CASPHGDNEQFF.

The chain couples TRBV6-5 to TRBJ1-6; maybe TRBD1 (6 bases). V lost 2 bases, J lost 11 bases, and 13 bases lay in between. Germline-derived CDR1 and CDR2 are MNHEY and SVGAGI. This CDR3 is built from 14 residues. The CDR3 DNA sequence: TGTGCCAGCAGTTACCAGACAGGAGGCACACCCCTCCACTTT. The encoded protein is CASSYQTGGTPLHF.

The chain joins TRBV10-3 to TRBJ2-1, with 12 nucleotides matching TRBD2. The V segment lost 4 bases and the J segment 4 bases; nucleotides outside the gene matches: 5. CDR1 ENHRY and CDR2 SYGVKD come from the germline V gene. The CDR3 covers 16 residues. CDR3 sequence: CAISGLAGDQYNEQFF. The DNA of the CDR3 is TGTGCCATCAGTGGACTAGCGGGAGACCAGTACAATGAGCAGTTCTTC.

The chain joins TRBV7-6 to TRBJ2-3; 11 bases are a match to TRBD2. The CDR3 is 19 residues long. CDR1 SGHVS and CDR2 FNYEAQ come from the germline V gene. V gave up 5 bases and J gave up 1 base; unmatched junction bases: 14. The CDR3 bases are TGTGCCAGCAGCCCGTGGGGTAGCGGGAGGGGACGAGGCACAGATACGCAGTATTTT. Translating gives CASSPWGSGRGRGTDTQYF.

This chain connects TRBV20-1 to TRBJ2-5; D call uncertain. CDR3 length: 12 amino acids. Germline V lookup: CDR1 DFQATT, CDR2 SNEGSKA (reference sequence). The V end was cut by 3 bases, the J end by 1 base, with 6 bases between. The CDR3 region is CSASYSQETQYF. As DNA, the CDR3 is TGCAGTGCTAGTTATAGCCAAGAGACCCAGTACTTC.

Comment on this clone: This CDR3 is also generated by other DNA sequences in the sample. The chain joins TRBV7-9 to TRBJ1-4, with TRBD1 matching 7 bases. The germline V gene has CDR1 SEHNR and CDR2 FQNEAQ (reference sequence). CDR3 size: 14 residues. With 4 bases clipped from V and 4 bases from J, the junction kept 3 bases outside the gene matches. CDR3 bases: TGTGCCAGCAGCTCACAGGGGAGTAATGAAAAACTGTTTTTT. It specifies CASSSQGSNEKLFF.

The CDR3 loop is CASSLSNYNEQFF. The CDR3 nucleotides read TGTGCCAGCAGTTTGTCCAACTACAATGAGCAGTTCTTC. The chain carries TRBV27 and TRBJ2-1, with D uncertain. Looked up from germline, CDR1 is MNHEY and CDR2 is SMNVEV (reference sequence). V was trimmed by 3 bases and J by 3 bases, leaving 6 bases between them. The CDR3 runs to 13 residues.

The J gene is TRBJ2-7, the V gene TRBV7-9; 8 nucleotides align to TRBD1. The CDR3 loop spans 13 amino acids. The trim removed 6 bases at V and 4 bases at J, leaving 5 bases unmatched. Germline CDR1 and CDR2: SEHNR and FQNEAQ (reference sequence). Written as DNA, the CDR3 is TGTGCCAGCAGTGGACAGGGAATTTACGAGCAGTACTTC. Amino acid sequence: CASSGQGIYEQYF.

The V and J genes are TRBV24-1 and TRBJ2-2, with 10 bases that match TRBD2. The germline V gene has CDR1 KGHDR and CDR2 SFDVKD. J was trimmed by 5 bases and V by 6 bases; bases with no gene match: 5. The CDR3 contains 15 residues. The CDR3 spells CATSIGTSVTGELFF. The CDR3 nucleotides are TGTGCCACCAGTATCGGGACTAGCGTTACCGGGGAGCTGTTTTTT.

The rearrangement links TRBV19 to TRBJ2-1, with a possible D match to TRBD2 (5 bases). V dropped 7 bases and J dropped 6 bases, with 16 bases sitting between them. The CDR3 spans 14 residues. Germline CDR1 reads LNHDA; CDR2 reads SQIVND (reference sequence). CDR3: CASMRDSGPNEQFF. CDR3 DNA: TGTGCCAGTATGAGGGATAGTGGCCCCAATGAGCAGTTCTTC.

The CDR3 DNA reads TGTGCCAGCAGCTTAGCAGAAGCAACCTACGAGCAGTACTTC. This sequence encodes CASSLAEATYEQYF. The chain employs TRBV11-1 and TRBJ2-7; D gene ambiguous. Germline loops: CDR1 SGHAT, CDR2 FQDESV (reference sequence). V lost 0 bases and J 2 bases, leaving 8 bases between the germline ends. The length of the CDR3 is 14 residues.

The chain has TRBV5-1 and TRBJ2-3; 9 bases are a match to TRBD2. The CDR3 covers 16 residues. Trimming took 0 bases from V and 2 from J; bases not matched to a gene: 4. Germline V gene data show CDR1 as SGHRS and CDR2 as YFSETQ. The CDR3 DNA is TGCGCCAGCAGCTTGGGACTAGCGGTGGCCACAGATACGCAGTATTTT. It encodes CASSLGLAVATDTQYF.

The chain couples TRBV3-1 (or the pseudogene TRBV3-2) to TRBJ2-1; tentative D call: TRBD2 (5 bases). Trimming pared 2 bases from V and 9 bases from J, leaving 11 bases between. The CDR3 consists of 13 residues. Germline CDR1 reads LGHDT; CDR2 reads YNNKEL (reference sequence). The CDR3 DNA follows: TGTGCCAGCAGCCAAAACCGGGGTAGTGAGCAGTTCTTC. Protein product: CASSQNRGSEQFF.

The CDR3 spells CASSYIWGQEAFF. DNA of the CDR3: TGTGCCAGTAGTTATATTTGGGGACAGGAAGCTTTCTTT. This chain links TRBV19 with TRBJ1-1; 7 bases line up with TRBD1. The CDR3 covers 13 residues. Losses at the gene ends were 5 bases for V and 8 bases for J; bases not matched to a gene: 8. Germline loops: CDR1 LNHDA, CDR2 SQIVND (reference sequence).

The gene calls are TRBV11-2 and TRBJ2-2; 8 bases fit TRBD2. V lost 5 bases, J lost 3 bases, and 8 bases stayed unmatched. This CDR3 contains 16 residues. CDR1 is SGHAT, CDR2 FQNNGV, per germline. The CDR3 loop reads CASSPRTGGDTGELFF. CDR3 nucleotide sequence: TGTGCCAGCAGCCCCCGTACCGGGGGGGACACCGGGGAGCTGTTTTTT.

The CDR3 coding sequence is TGTGCCAGCAGCTTAGAGGTTAGCGGGGCCTACGAGCAGTACTTC. Translating it yields CASSLEVSGAYEQYF. This chain connects TRBV11-3 to TRBJ2-7, with 8 bases matching TRBD2. V trimming: 0 bases; J trimming: 2 bases; junction bases outside the gene matches: 3. The CDR3 totals 15 residues. Per germline, CDR1 SGHNT and CDR2 YENEEA.

This clone was seen only a few times. For the CDR3, the DNA is TGTGCCACGGCCCCCTCCCGACAGGGAATGAACACTGAAGCTTTCTTT. The encoded protein is CATAPSRQGMNTEAFF. The genes are TRBV19 and TRBJ1-1; 7 bases are shared with TRBD1. Per germline, CDR1 LNHDA and CDR2 SQIVND (reference sequence). With V trimmed by 10 bases and J by 0 bases, 14 bases remained unmatched. This CDR3 has 16 amino acids.

This clone was recorded a few times. The chain joins TRBV7-3 to TRBJ2-1, with D uncertain. The germline V gene encodes CDR1 SGHTA and CDR2 FQGTGA. This CDR3 region has 15 residues. Trimming stripped 5 bases from V and 0 bases from J, with 11 bases between. DNA of the CDR3: TGTGCCAGCAGCCCCGCGGTAAGCTCCTACAATGAGCAGTTCTTC. It yields the protein CASSPAVSSYNEQFF. Full variable domain (missing parts from reference TRBV7-3 and TRBJ2-1): GAGVSQTPSNKVTEKGKYVELRCDPISGHTALYWYRQSLGQGPEFLIYFQGTGAADDSGLPNDRFFAVRPEGSVSTLKIQRTERGDSAVYLCASSPAVSSYNEQFFGPGTRLTVL.

This clone was counted many times. The chain is built from TRBV29-1 and TRBJ1-3; D is unclear. The V gene's germline CDR1 is SQVTM and CDR2 ANQGSEA. Trimming removed 2 bases at V and 2 bases at J, with 7 bases between. This CDR3 is 13 amino acids long. The DNA of the CDR3 is TGCAGCGTTGAATTGGGCACTGGAAACACCATATATTTT. Protein product: CSVELGTGNTIYF.

DNA of the CDR3: TGTGCCAGCAGTTTTGAGGGGGCAACTAATGAAAAACTGTTTTTT. It encodes CASSFEGATNEKLFF. The chain has TRBV28 and TRBJ1-4, with TRBD1 as a possible D gene (6 bases). Deletions cut 3 bases from V and 0 bases from J, with 8 bases between. Germline lookup yields CDR1 MDHEN and CDR2 SYDVKM. The CDR3 covers 15 residues.

V and J are TRBV19 and TRBJ1-1; 7 bases match TRBD1. Germline CDR1 and CDR2: LNHDA and SQIVND (reference sequence). The CDR3 consists of 15 residues. The V gene end was trimmed by 5 bases and the J gene end by 0 bases; junction bases not matched to a gene: 6. The CDR3 DNA follows: TGTGCCAGTAGTCCCCGGGGACAGATGAACACTGAAGCTTTCTTT. It codes for CASSPRGQMNTEAFF. The full variable domain, completed using reference TRBV19 and TRBJ1-1, is DGGITQSPKYLFRKEGQNVTLSCEQNLNHDAMYWYRQDPGQGLRLIYYSQIVNDFQKGDIAEGYSVSREKKESFPLTVTSAQKNPTAFYLCASSPRGQMNTEAFFGQGTRLTVV.

The V call is TRBV7-3, the J call TRBJ2-2; 9 positions match TRBD2. This CDR3 comprises 16 residues. V lost 5 bases and J lost 4; bases outside the gene matches: 8. CDR1 and CDR2 (germline): SGHTA, FQGTGA. In nucleotides, the CDR3 is TGTGCCAGCAGCCCGTTAGCGGGAGTCGTCACCGGGGAGCTGTTTTTT. Translating it yields CASSPLAGVVTGELFF.

In its sample, this clone was seen a few times. The V gene is TRBV2, the J gene TRBJ1-4, with a tentative D call TRBD1 (6 bases). Germline-derived CDR1 and CDR2 are SNHLY and FYNNEI. The CDR3 has 13 residues. Trimming left V 3 bases short and J 10 bases short, with 12 bases between. CDR3 sequence (DNA): TGTGCCAGCAGTGAGTGGACAGATGGAAAACTGTTTTTT. As protein: CASSEWTDGKLFF.

This chain's CDR3 is CSVGPGLPAGYGYTF. CDR3 sequence (DNA): TGCAGCGTTGGACCCGGGCTCCCGGCGGGCTATGGCTACACCTTC. V gene TRBV29-1 combines with J gene TRBJ1-2, with no clear D. This CDR3 has 15 residues. Deletions cut 4 bases from V and 4 bases from J, with 19 bases between. Germline V gene sequence: CDR1 SQVTM, CDR2 ANQGSEA.

This rearrangement joins TRBV7-2 to TRBJ2-7; D is possibly TRBD2 (5 bases). Per germline, CDR1 SGHTA and CDR2 FQGNSA. V lost 2 bases to trimming and J lost 1 base, with 12 bases between them. CDR3 size: 15 residues. The CDR3 DNA is TGTGCCAGCAGCTTACGTGGGAGCAATTCCTACGAGCAGTACTTC. Protein product: CASSLRGSNSYEQYF. The variable domain in full, with the rest retrieved from reference TRBV7-2 and TRBJ2-7, is GAGVSQSPSNKVTEKGKDVELRCDPISGHTALYWYRQSLGQGLEFLIYFQGNSAPDKSGLPSDRFSAERTGGSVSTLTIQRTQQEDSAVYLCASSLRGSNSYEQYFGPGTRLTVT.

Remarks on this clone: At one boundary the junction diverges from the germline segment, which might be a read error. The V and J genes are TRBV6-1 and TRBJ1-6, with D perhaps TRBD1 (6 bases). This CDR3 comprises 14 residues. The germline CDR1 and CDR2 sequences are MNHNS and SASEGT. CDR3 residues: CASEEAGANAPLHF. The CDR3 DNA is TGTGCCAGCGAAGAAGCAGGGGCTAATGCACCCCTCCACTTT.